The following is a TCR beta chain sequence with its context. The target antigen is unknown. The repertoire was sequenced with immunoSEQ multiplex PCR; TCRdb's copy has only in-frame clones and lacks some. The table has 20,000 to 30,000 clones, roughly four fifths seen once. The germline V gene has CDR1 MDHEN and CDR2 SYDVKM. The CDR3 sequence is 14 residues long. The V gene end was trimmed by 2 bases and the J gene end by 5 bases; junction bases not matched to a gene: 3. The entry originates in a study of lymphopenia after photon versus proton radiotherapy. The study, taken as a whole, reports: Under photons, naive T cells and diversity fell while effector/memory populations rose. After lymphocyte nadir, photon-treated repertoires showed oligoclonal expansion, especially CD8+ Temra.

This TCR came from a woman in her 70s with pancreatic cancer. Sequences were derived from peripheral blood, sampled from a patient treated with proton-based radiotherapy. The chain combines TRBV28 with TRBJ2-7, with 10 bases that match TRBD1. For the CDR3, the DNA is TGTGCCAGCAGTTTAGGGGGACAGGGGAACGAGCAGTACTTC. Protein product: CASSLGGQGNEQYF.